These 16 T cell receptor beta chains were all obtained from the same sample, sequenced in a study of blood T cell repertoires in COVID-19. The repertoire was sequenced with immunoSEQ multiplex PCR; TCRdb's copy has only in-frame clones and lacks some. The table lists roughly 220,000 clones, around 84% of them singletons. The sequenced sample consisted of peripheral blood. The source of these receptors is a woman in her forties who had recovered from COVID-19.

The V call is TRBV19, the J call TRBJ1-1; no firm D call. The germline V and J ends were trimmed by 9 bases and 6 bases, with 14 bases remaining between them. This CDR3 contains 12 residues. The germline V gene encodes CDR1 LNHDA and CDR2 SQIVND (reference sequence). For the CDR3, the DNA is TGTGCCAGCAGCCCTCAGAGCGCTGAAGCTTTCTTT. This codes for CASSPQSAEAFF.

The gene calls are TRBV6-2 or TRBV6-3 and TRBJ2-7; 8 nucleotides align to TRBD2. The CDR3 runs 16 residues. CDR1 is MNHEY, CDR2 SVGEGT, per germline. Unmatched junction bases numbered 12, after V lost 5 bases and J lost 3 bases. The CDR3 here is CASSPGGLAAIYEQYF. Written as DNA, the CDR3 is TGTGCCAGCAGTCCCGGAGGACTAGCCGCCATCTACGAGCAGTACTTC.

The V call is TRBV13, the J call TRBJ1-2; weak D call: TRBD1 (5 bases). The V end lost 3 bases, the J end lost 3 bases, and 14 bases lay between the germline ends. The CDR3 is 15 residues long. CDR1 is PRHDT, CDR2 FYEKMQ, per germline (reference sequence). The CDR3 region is CASSLWGEGDYGYTF. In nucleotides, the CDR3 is TGTGCCAGCAGCTTGTGGGGGGAAGGGGACTATGGCTACACCTTC.

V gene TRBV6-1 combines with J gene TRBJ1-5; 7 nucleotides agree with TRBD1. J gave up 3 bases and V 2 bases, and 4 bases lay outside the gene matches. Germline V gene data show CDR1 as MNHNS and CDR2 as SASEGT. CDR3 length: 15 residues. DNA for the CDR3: TGTGCCAGCAGTGAAAAGGGACAGAACAATCAGCCCCAGCATTTT. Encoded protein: CASSEKGQNNQPQHF.

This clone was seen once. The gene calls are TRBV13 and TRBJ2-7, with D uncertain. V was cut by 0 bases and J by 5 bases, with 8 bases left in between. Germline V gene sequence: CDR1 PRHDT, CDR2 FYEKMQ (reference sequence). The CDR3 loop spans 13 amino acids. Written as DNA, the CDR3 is TGTGCCAGCAGCTTAGGGAGTACGCACGAGCAGTACTTC. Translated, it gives CASSLGSTHEQYF.

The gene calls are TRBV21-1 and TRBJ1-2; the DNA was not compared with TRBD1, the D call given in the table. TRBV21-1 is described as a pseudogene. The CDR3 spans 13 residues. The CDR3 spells CASSKTDNYGYTF. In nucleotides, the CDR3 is TGTGCCAGCAGCAAGACAGACAACTATGGCTACACCTTC.

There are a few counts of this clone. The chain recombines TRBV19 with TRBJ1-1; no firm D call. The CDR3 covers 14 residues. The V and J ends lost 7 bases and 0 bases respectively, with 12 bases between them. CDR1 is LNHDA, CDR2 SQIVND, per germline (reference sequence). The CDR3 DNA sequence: TGTGCCAGTAATTCAGGCAGATTGAACACTGAAGCTTTCTTT. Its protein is CASNSGRLNTEAFF.

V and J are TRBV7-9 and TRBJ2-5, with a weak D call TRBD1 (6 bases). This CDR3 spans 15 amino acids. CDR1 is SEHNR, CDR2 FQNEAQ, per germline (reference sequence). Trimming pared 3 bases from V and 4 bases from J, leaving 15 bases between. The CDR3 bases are TGTGCCAGCAGCTTTCGCCAGGGGTTAGGAGAGACCCAGTACTTC. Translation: CASSFRQGLGETQYF.

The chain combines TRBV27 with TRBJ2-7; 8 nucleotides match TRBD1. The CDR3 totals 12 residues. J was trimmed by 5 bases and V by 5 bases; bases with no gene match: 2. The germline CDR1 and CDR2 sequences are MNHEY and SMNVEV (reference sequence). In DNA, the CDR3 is TGTGCCAGCAGTGTGACAGGGGACGAGCAGTACTTC. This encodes CASSVTGDEQYF.

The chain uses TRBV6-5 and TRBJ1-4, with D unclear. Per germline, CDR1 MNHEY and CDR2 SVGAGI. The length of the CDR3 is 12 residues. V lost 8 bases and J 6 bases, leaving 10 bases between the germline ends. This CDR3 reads CASGPRDEKLFF. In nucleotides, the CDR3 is TGTGCCAGCGGACCGCGGGATGAAAAACTGTTTTTT.

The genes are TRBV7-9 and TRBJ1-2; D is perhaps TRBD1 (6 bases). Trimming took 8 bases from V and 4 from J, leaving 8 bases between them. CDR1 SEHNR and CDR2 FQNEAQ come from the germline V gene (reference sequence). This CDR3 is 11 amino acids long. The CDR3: CASGGSYGYTF. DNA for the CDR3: TGTGCCAGCGGGGGCAGCTATGGCTACACCTTC.

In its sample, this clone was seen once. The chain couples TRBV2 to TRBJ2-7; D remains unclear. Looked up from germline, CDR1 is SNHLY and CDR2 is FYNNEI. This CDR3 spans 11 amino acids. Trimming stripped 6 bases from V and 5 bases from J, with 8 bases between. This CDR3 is CASRTGNEQYF. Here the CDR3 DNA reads TGTGCCAGCAGAACGGGTAACGAGCAGTACTTC.

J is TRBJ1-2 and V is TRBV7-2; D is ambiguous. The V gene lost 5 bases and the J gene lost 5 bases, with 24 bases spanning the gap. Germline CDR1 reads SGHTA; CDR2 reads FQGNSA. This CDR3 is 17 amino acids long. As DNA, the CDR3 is TGTGCCAGCAGCACTCGAGGGTCCCCTTTTTTAGAGTATGGCTACACCTTC. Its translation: CASSTRGSPFLEYGYTF.

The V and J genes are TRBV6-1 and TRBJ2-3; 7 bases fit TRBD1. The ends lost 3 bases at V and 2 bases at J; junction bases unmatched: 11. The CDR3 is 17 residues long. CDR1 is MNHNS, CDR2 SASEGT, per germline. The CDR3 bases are TGTGCCAGCAGTGATTCATTTGGGCAGGGGGTCACAGATACGCAGTATTTT. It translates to CASSDSFGQGVTDTQYF.

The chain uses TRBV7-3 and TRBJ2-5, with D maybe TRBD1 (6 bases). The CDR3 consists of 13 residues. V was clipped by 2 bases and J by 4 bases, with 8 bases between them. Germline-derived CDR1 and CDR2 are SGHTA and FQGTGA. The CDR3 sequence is CASSLARGETQYF. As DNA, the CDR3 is TGTGCCAGCAGCTTAGCCAGGGGAGAGACCCAGTACTTC. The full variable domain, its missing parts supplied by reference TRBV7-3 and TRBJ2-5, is GAGVSQTPSNKVTEKGKYVELRCDPISGHTALYWYRQSLGQGPEFLIYFQGTGAADDSGLPNDRFFAVRPEGSVSTLKIQRTERGDSAVYLCASSLARGETQYFGPGTRLLVL.

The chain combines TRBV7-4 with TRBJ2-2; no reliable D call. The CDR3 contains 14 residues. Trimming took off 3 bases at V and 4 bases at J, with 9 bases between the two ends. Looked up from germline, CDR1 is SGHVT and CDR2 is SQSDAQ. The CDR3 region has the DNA TGTGCCAGCAGCTTGTACAGAGTCACCGGGGAGCTGTTTTTT. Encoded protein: CASSLYRVTGELFF.